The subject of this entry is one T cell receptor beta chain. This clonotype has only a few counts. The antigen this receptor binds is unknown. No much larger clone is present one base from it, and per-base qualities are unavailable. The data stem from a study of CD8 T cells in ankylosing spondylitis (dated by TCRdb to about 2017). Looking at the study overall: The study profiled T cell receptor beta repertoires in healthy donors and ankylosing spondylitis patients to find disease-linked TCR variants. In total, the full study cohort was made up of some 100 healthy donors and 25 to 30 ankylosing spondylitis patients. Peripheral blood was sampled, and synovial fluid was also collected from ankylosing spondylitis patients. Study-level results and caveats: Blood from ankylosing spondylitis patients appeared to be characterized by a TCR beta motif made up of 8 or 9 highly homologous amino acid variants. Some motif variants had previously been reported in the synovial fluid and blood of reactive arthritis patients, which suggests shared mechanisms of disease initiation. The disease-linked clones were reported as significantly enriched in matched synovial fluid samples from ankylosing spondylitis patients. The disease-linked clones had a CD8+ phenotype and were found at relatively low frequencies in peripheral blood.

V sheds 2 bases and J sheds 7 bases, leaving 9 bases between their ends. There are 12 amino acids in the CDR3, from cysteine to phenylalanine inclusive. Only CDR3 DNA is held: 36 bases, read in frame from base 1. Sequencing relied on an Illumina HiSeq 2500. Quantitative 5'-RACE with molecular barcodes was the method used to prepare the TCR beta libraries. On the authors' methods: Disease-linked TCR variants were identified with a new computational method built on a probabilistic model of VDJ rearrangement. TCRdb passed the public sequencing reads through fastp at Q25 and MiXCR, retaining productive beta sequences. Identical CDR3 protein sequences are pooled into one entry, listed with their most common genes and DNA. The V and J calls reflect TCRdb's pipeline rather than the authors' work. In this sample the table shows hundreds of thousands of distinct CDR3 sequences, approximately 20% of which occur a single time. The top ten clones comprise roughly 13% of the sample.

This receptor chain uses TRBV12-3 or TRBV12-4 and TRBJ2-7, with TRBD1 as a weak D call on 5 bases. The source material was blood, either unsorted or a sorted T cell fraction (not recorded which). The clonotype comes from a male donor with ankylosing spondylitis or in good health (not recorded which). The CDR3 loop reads CASSLNRLEQYF. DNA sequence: TGTGCCAGCAGTTTAAACAGGCTTGAGCAGTACTTC.